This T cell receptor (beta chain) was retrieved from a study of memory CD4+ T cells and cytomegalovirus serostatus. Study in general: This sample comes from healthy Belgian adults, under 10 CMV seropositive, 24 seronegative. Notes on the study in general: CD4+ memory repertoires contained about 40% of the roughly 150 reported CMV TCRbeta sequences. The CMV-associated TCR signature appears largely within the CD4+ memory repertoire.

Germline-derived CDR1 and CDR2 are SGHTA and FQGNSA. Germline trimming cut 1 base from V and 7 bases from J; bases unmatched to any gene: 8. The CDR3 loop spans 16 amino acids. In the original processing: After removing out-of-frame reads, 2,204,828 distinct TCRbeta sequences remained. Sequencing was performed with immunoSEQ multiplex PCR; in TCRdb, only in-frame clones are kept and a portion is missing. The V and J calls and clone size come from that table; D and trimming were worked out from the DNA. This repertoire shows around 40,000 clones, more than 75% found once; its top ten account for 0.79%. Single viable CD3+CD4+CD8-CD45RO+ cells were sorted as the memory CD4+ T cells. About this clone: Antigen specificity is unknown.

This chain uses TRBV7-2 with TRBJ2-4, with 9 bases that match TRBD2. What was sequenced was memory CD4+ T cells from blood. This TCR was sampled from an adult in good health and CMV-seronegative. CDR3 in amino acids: CASSLVRGGRRNIQYF. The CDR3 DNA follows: TGTGCCAGCAGCTTAGTGCGGGGGGGCCGACGGAACATTCAGTACTTC.